This note documents a single TCR beta chain sequence. The antigen remains unidentified. Each UMI, carrying a 6-nucleotide sample barcode, came from template switching. TCRdb re-analyzed the 5' RACE reads; it lists each CDR3 protein once, without DNA. The table lists approximately 150,000 distinct CDR3 sequences, with around 2.4% in the top ten. This sample is part of a study of monozygotic twins with inflammatory bowel disease. Overall study findings and caveats: Healthy twins shared more clonotypes with others than IBD patients, most markedly active ones.

The CDR3 loop spans 16 amino acids. The V gene's germline CDR1 is MDHEN and CDR2 SYDVKM. The clonotype originates from a human donor with ulcerative colitis or Crohn's disease, or a healthy co-twin of an affected twin (not recorded which). The sample comprised blood. The chain uses TRBV28 and TRBJ2-5; no DNA is available, so the TRBD2 call from TCRdb remains unchecked. CDR3 protein: CASSTTSGGVQETQYF.